This TCR beta chain originates from a study of T-cell memory formation after mild COVID-19. Regarding the study as a whole: CD4/CD8 balance characterized clones contracting day 15 to 85, and CD4+ skew characterized later expanders. Several responding clones turned up in pre-infection memory, indicating that cross-reactive memory may have taken part.

A 5'RACE reaction primed in the constant segment made cDNA libraries of TCR alpha and TCR beta, and these carried sample barcodes and UMIs. TCRdb passed the 5' RACE reads through MiXCR, listing each CDR3 protein once. The repertoire holds about 140,000 distinct CDR3 sequences, with 13% to 15% as singletons. A note on this clonotype: Antigen unknown.

The source of this sequence is an adult woman who had mild COVID-19 (a few samples of this study predate the infection). Cell type and time point are not known. The sample comprised PBMCs or a T cell subset sorted from them (not recorded which).

The CDR3 reads CASTVQGDTGELFF. In DNA, the CDR3 is TGTGCCAGTACAGTGCAGGGCGACACCGGGGAGCTGTTTTTT. The chain has TRBV9 and TRBJ2-2, with a tentative D call TRBD1 (5 bases). The CDR3 runs 14 residues. Germline lookup yields CDR1 SGDLS and CDR2 YYNGEE. Trimming removed 8 bases from V and 3 bases from J, with 14 bases in between.